This T cell receptor beta chain stems from a study of CD8 T cells in ankylosing spondylitis. This clonotype was counted many times. Its specificity is unknown. Study-wide results and caveats: Seemingly characteristic of ankylosing spondylitis blood was a TCR beta motif consisting of under 10 highly homologous variants.

TCRdb ran MiXCR on the 5' RACE reads and lists one entry per CDR3 protein. The sample lists 150,000 to 200,000 distinct CDR3 sequences; around 10% were seen once. The CDR3 contains 15 residues. CDR1 is DFQATT, CDR2 SNEGSKA, per germline (reference sequence). Trimming took 2 bases from V and 6 from J, leaving 16 bases between them. The sequencing input was blood, either unsorted or a sorted T cell fraction (not recorded which). This clonotype was sampled from a male donor with ankylosing spondylitis or in good health (not recorded which). The chain has TRBV20-1 and TRBJ2-2, with D perhaps TRBD1 or TRBD2 (5 bases each). CDR3 amino acids: CSARSGPPGAGELFF. The CDR3 DNA follows: TGCAGTGCTAGATCGGGACCCCCCGGTGCCGGGGAGCTGTTTTTT.